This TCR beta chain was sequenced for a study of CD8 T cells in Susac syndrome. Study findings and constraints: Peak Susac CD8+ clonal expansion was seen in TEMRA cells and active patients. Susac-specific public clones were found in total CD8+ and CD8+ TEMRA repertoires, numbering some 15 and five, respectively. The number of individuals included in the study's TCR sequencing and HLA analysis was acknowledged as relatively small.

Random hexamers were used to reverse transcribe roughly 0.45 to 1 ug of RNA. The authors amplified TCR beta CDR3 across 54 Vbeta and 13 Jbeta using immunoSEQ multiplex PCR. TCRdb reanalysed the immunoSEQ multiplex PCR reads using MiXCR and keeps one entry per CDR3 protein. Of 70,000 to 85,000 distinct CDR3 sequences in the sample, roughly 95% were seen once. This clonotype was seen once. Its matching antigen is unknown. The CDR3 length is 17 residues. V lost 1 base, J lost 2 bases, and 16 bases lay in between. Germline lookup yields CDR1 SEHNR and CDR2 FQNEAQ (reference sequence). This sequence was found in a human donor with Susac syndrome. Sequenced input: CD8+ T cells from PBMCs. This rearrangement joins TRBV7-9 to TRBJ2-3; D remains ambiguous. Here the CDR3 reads CASSLGSSEPITDTQYF. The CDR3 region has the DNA TGTGCCAGCAGCTTAGGTTCCAGCGAGCCCATCACAGATACGCAGTATTTT. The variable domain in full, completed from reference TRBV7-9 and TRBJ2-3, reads DTGVSQNPRHKITKRGQNVTFRCDPISEHNRLYWYRQTLGQGPEFLTYFQNEAQLEKSRLLSDRFSAERPKGSFSTLEIQRTEQGDSAMYLCASSLGSSEPITDTQYFGPGTRLTVL.